The sequence of this TCR beta chain was determined in a study of blood T cell repertoires in COVID-19. Cohorts were assigned according to the clinical history that participants reported. Sequencing used immunoSEQ multiplex PCR; TCRdb keeps in-frame clones, though not all of them. Counted here are roughly 220,000 clones, roughly 85% occurring once; the ten biggest clones make up less than 4.5%. Germline assignment: CDR1 KGHSH and CDR2 LQKENI. This CDR3 has 15 residues. Trimming at V came to 2 bases and at J to 10 bases, leaving 13 bases not matched to a gene. This sequence originates from a woman in her 40s with acute COVID-19. The sample comprised PBMCs or T cells enriched from blood (not recorded which). This chain links TRBV18 with TRBJ1-2; the match to TRBD1 covers 7 bases. The CDR3 DNA reads as TGTGCCAGCTCACCAGGGGGACAGTGGAGTTTTTACTACACCTTC. It is translated as CASSPGGQWSFYYTF.